The T cell receptor beta chain under discussion was sequenced for a study of blood T cell repertoires in COVID-19. As for the study in general: T cells, B-cell-depleted T cells, or PBMCs provided the cDNA or gDNA that served as material.

V gave up 7 bases and J gave up 5 bases; unmatched junction bases: 5. Germline CDR1 reads MDHEN; CDR2 reads SYDVKM. This CDR3 has 13 amino acids. Original processing methods: Using reference gene primer amplification, nucleated cell counts were estimated. Clones were read by immunoSEQ multiplex PCR, and TCRdb kept only the in-frame ones, dropping some. V, J and clone size derive from that table, while D and trimming were established from the DNA sequence. The data hold approximately 270,000 clones, with 80% to 90% observed a single time. Participant-given clinical history determined each cohort assignment.

Sequencing was done on a sample of PBMCs or T cells enriched from blood (not recorded which). The sequence was obtained from a woman in her 30s who had recovered from COVID-19. The chain recombines TRBV28 with TRBJ1-1; 9 bases match TRBD1. The CDR3 reads CASIDRGGTEAFF. DNA for the CDR3: TGTGCCAGCATCGACAGGGGGGGGACTGAAGCTTTCTTT. Full variable domain (missing parts from reference TRBV28 and TRBJ1-1): DVKVTQSSRYLVKRTGEKVFLECVQDMDHENMFWYRQDPGLGLRLIYFSYDVKMKEKGDIPEGYSVSREKKERFSLILESASTNQTSMYLCASIDRGGTEAFFGQGTRLTVV.